What follows are 11 T cell receptor beta chains derived from one specimen sequenced in a study of T cells in Graves' hyperthyroidism and ophthalmopathy. Amplification of TCR beta CDR3 regions used RNA as the template. A first-round RT-PCR of the TCR CDR3 used the HTBI primer set. One entry per CDR3 protein, called by TCRdb with MiXCR from the multiplex PCR reads. The sample lists 600,000 to 850,000 distinct CDR3 sequences, roughly a sixth occurring once. Sequences were obtained from blood. Receptors originate from a woman aged 50 to 60 with Graves' hyperthyroidism that later progressed to Graves' ophthalmopathy.

DNA for the CDR3: TGCGCCAGCAGCTTACAGTCCGAGGTCGGAAAACTGTTTTTT. Translated: CASSLQSEVGKLFF. The chain is built from TRBV5-1 and TRBJ1-4; no firm D call. This CDR3 has 14 residues. Germline V gene lookup returns CDR1 SGHRS and CDR2 YFSETQ. The V end was cut by 2 bases, the J end by 10 bases, with 15 bases between.

This clonotype was recorded a few times. This chain joins TRBV10-3 and TRBJ1-2, with a weak D call TRBD1 (5 bases). Trimming took 0 bases from V and 3 from J, leaving 11 bases between them. CDR3 length: 15 residues. In germline, CDR1 is ENHRY, CDR2 SYGVKD. The chain's CDR3 is CAISESARADYGYTF. Written as DNA, the CDR3 is TGTGCCATCAGTGAGTCGGCCAGGGCGGACTATGGCTACACCTTC.

This clonotype was seen ten or more times. This chain uses TRBV2 with TRBJ1-1; 9 bases fit TRBD1. The V gene end was trimmed by 6 bases and the J gene end by 11 bases; junction bases not matched to a gene: 10. The CDR3 covers 13 residues. Germline CDR1 reads SNHLY; CDR2 reads FYNNEI. The CDR3 DNA follows: TGTGCCAGCAGCGATCCCGGGACAGGGAGGGCTTTCTTT. Protein: CASSDPGTGRAFF.

V and J are TRBV20-1 and TRBJ1-2; D remains ambiguous. The germline V and J ends were trimmed by 3 bases and 8 bases, with 19 bases remaining between them. Germline CDR1 and CDR2: DFQATT and SNEGSKA (reference sequence). CDR3 size: 14 residues. Here the CDR3 reads CSARSYDTSLGYTF. The CDR3 DNA reads as TGCAGTGCTAGGAGCTACGACACCTCCTTGGGCTACACCTTC.

Points on this clonotype: Without the conserved terminal phenylalanine or tryptophan, this CDR3 likely stems from a read error. V gene TRBV20-1 combines with J gene TRBJ2-3, with D hard to call. This CDR3 comprises 16 residues. The germline gives CDR1 DFQATT, CDR2 SNEGSKA (reference sequence). Trimming took 0 bases from V and 2 from J, leaving 15 bases between them. The CDR3 here is CSARDLAEYLTDTQYL. The CDR3 coding sequence is TGCAGTGCTAGAGATCTCGCGGAGTACCTCACAGATACGCAGTATCTT.

This clonotype was found a few times. A clone one base away is much larger, so this may be a read error. CDR3 residues: CASSPWDRNTEAFF. The CDR3 nucleotides are TGCGCCAGCAGCCCCTGGGACAGGAACACTGAAGCTTTCTTT. V is TRBV4-1 and J is TRBJ1-1; TRBD1 agrees at 7 bases. Germline V lookup: CDR1 MGHRA, CDR2 YSYEKL. V shed 4 bases, J shed 1 base, and the junction held 3 bases outside the gene matches. The CDR3 totals 14 residues.

In its sample, this clonotype was seen many times. This chain connects TRBV11-3 to TRBJ2-3, with 15 bases that match TRBD2. J lost 6 bases, V lost 5 bases, and 3 bases had no gene match. The length of the CDR3 is 15 residues. Germline V gene lookup returns CDR1 SGHNT and CDR2 YENEEA. The CDR3 loop is CASSPGTSGGDTQYF. In nucleotides, the CDR3 is TGTGCCAGCAGCCCCGGGACTAGCGGGGGGGATACGCAGTATTTT.

This clonotype was detected many times. V and J are TRBV6-1 and TRBJ1-2, with D possibly being TRBD1 (6 bases). The CDR3 spans 14 residues. Between the trimmed V and J ends, which lost 10 bases and 2 bases, there was a span of 17 bases. Germline CDR1 and CDR2: MNHNS and SASEGT. The DNA of the CDR3 is TGTGCCACCGCTGGGGGGAGGGGGAACTATGGCTACACCTTC. Translating gives CATAGGRGNYGYTF.

This clonotype was detected a few times. The chain employs TRBV7-2 and TRBJ2-5, with D tentatively TRBD2 (6 bases). The germline gives CDR1 SGHTA, CDR2 FQGNSA. Between the trimmed V and J ends, which lost 2 bases and 2 bases, there was a span of 15 bases. The CDR3 is 16 amino acids. CDR3 DNA sequence: TGTGCCAGCAGCTTACAGCCGGGGGACTTACAAGAGACCCAGTACTTC. Translation: CASSLQPGDLQETQYF. The whole variable domain, remainder taken from reference TRBV7-2 and TRBJ2-5, is GAGVSQSPSNKVTEKGKDVELRCDPISGHTALYWYRQSLGQGLEFLIYFQGNSAPDKSGLPSDRFSAERTGGSVSTLTIQRTQQEDSAVYLCASSLQPGDLQETQYFGPGTRLLVL.

This clonotype was counted ten times or more. The chain uses TRBV2 and TRBJ1-1; no definite D call. The CDR3 is made up of 17 amino acids. Germline CDR1 SNHLY, CDR2 FYNNEI. Trimming shortened V by 3 bases and J by 3 bases, and 20 bases separated the two germline ends. This chain's CDR3 is CASSEGRSRGLDTEAFF. CDR3 sequence (DNA): TGTGCCAGCAGTGAGGGCAGGTCCCGAGGGTTAGACACTGAAGCTTTCTTT.

The V and J genes are TRBV3-1 and TRBJ2-6; TRBD1 aligns across 8 bases. V dropped 2 bases and J dropped 0; count of bases not matched to a gene: 12. Germline V CDR1 and CDR2: LGHDT, YNNKEL (reference sequence). The CDR3 contains 20 residues. As DNA, the CDR3 is TGTGCCAGCAGCCAAAAGTTACCGGGACAGGTGAACTCTGGGGCCAACGTCCTGACTTTC. Protein: CASSQKLPGQVNSGANVLTF.